The clone carrying this T cell receptor beta chain was observed a handful of times. Its cognate antigen is unknown. This specimen belongs to a study of T-cell memory formation after mild COVID-19. Study-wide results and caveats: A subset of responding clones appeared in pre-infection memory, suggesting cross-reactive memory joined. CD4+ contracting clones were mainly CM and EM; CD8+ ones, EMRA. While clones contracting from day 15 to 85 were balanced between CD4 and CD8, later expanders leaned CD4+.

TCR alpha and TCR beta cDNA libraries carrying sample barcodes and UMIs came from 5'RACE with constant-segment primers. In TCRdb, the 5' RACE reads were re-called with MiXCR into one record per CDR3 protein. The data hold roughly 100,000 distinct CDR3 sequences, with more than 15% observed a single time. V lost 4 bases to trimming and J lost 5 bases; unmatched junction nucleotides: 8. The CDR3 loop spans 14 amino acids. Germline V lookup: CDR1 SGHDT, CDR2 YYEEEE. This chain links TRBV5-6 with TRBJ2-5, with 7 bases aligning to TRBD2. Material for sequencing was PBMCs or a T cell subset sorted from them (not recorded which). This TCR derives from an adult woman who had mild COVID-19 (a few samples of this study predate the infection). Cell type and time point are not known. CDR3 in DNA: TGTGCCAGCAGCGGTGGTTTTAGCGGGGAGACCCAGTACTTC. Translated, it gives CASSGGFSGETQYF.